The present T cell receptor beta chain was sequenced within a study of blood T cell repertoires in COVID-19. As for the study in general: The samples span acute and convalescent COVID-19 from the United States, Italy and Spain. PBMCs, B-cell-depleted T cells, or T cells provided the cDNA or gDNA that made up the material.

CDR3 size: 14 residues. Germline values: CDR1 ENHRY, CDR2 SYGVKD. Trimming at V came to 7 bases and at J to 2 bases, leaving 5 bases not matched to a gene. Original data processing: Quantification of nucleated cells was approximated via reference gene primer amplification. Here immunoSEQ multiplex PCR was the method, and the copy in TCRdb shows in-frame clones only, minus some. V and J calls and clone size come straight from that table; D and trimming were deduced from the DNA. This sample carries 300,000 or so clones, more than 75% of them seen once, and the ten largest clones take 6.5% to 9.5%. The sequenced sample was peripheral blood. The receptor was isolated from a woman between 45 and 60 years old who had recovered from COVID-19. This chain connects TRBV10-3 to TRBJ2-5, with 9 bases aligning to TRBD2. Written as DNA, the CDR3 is TGTGCCATCATGGCGGGGGGGGATCAAGAGACCCAGTACTTC. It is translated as CAIMAGGDQETQYF.